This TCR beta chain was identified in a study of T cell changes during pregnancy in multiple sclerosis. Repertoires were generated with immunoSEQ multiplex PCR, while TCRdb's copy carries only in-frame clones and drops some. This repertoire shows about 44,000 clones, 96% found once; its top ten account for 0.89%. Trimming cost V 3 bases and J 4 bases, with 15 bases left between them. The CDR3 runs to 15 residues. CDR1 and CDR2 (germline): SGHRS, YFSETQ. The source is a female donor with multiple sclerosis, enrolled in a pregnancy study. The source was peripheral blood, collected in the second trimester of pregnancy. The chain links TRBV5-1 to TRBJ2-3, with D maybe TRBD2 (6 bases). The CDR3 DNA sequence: TGCGCCAGCAGCTCGAGGGGACTCCAGGCAGATACGCAGTATTTT. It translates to CASSSRGLQADTQYF.